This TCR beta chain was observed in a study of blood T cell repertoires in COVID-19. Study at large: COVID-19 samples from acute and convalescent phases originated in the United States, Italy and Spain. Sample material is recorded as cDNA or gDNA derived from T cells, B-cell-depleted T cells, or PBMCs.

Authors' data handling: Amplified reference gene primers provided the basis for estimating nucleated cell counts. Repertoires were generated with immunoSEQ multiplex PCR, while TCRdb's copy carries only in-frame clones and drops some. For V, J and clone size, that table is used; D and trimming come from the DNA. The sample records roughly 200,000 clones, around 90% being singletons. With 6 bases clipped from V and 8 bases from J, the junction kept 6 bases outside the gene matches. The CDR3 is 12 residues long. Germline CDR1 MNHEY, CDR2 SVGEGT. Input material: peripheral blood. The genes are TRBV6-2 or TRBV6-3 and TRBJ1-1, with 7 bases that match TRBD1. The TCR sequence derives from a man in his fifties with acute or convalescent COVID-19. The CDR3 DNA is TGTGCCAGCAGCCCCAGGGGGGACGAAGCTTTCTTT. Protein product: CASSPRGDEAFF.